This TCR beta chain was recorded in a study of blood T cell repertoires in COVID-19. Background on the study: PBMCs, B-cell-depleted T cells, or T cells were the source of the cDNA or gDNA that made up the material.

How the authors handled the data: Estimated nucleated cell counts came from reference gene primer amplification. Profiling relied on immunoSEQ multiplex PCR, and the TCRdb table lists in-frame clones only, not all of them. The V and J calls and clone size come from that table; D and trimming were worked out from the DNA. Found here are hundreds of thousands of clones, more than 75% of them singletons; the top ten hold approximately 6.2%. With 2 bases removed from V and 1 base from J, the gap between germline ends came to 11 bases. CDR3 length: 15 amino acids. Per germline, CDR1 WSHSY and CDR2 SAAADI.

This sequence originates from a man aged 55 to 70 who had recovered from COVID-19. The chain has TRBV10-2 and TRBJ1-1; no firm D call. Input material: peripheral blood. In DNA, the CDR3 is TGCGCCAGCAGTGAGCCCGGTTATGAGAACACTGAAGCTTTCTTT. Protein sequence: CASSEPGYENTEAFF.